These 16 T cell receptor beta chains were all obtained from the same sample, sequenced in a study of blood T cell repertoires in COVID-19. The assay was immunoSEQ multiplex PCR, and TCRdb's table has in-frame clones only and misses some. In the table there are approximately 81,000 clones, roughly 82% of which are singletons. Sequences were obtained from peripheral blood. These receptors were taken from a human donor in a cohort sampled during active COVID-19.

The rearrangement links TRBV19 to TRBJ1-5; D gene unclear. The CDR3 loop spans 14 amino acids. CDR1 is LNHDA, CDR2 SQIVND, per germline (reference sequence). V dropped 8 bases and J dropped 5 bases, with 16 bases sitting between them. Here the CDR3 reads CASSPAHGDQPQHF. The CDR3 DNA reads TGTGCCAGTTCCCCCGCACACGGAGATCAGCCCCAGCATTTT.

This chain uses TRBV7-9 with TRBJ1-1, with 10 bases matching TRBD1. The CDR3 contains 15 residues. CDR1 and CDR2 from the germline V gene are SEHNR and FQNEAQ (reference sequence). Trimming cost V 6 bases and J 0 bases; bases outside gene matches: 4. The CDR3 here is CASRPGQGVNTEAFF. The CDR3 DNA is TGTGCCAGCAGACCAGGACAGGGGGTGAACACTGAAGCTTTCTTT.

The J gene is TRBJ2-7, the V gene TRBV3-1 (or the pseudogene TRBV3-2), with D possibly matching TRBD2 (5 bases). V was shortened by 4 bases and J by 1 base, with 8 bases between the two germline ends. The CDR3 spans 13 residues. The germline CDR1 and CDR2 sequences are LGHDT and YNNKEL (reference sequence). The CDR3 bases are TGTGCCAGCAGCCTCTCGGGGTCCTACGAGCAGTACTTC. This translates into CASSLSGSYEQYF.

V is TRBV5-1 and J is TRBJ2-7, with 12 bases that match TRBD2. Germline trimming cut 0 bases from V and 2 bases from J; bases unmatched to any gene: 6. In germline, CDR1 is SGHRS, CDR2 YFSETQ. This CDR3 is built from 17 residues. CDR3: CASSLAPLAGGPYEQYF. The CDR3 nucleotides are TGCGCCAGCAGCTTGGCCCCACTAGCGGGGGGCCCCTACGAGCAGTACTTC.

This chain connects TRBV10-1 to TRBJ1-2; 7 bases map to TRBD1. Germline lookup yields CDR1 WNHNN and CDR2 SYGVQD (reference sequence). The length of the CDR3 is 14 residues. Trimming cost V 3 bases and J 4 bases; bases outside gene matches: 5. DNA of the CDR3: TGCGCCAGCAGTGAATCTGGGACAGCCTATGGCTACACCTTC. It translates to CASSESGTAYGYTF.

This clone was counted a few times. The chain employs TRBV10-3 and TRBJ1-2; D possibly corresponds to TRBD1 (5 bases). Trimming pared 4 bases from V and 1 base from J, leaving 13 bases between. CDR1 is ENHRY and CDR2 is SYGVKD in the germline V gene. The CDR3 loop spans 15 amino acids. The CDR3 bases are TGTGCCATCAGTGGCGGGGACGGCCTTAACTATGGCTACACCTTC. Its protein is CAISGGDGLNYGYTF.

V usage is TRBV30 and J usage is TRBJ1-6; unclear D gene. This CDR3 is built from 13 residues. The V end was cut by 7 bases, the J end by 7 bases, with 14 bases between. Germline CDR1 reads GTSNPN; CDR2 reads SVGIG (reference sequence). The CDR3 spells CASTNFGNSPLHF. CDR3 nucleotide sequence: TGTGCCTCGACAAATTTTGGCAATTCACCCCTCCACTTT.

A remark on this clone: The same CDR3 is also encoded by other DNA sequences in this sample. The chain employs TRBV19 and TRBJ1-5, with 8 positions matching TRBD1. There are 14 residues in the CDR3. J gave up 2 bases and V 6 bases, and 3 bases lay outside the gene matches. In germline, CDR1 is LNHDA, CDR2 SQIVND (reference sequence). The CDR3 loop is CASRGQGGNQPQHF. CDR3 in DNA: TGTGCCAGTAGAGGACAGGGCGGCAATCAGCCCCAGCATTTT.

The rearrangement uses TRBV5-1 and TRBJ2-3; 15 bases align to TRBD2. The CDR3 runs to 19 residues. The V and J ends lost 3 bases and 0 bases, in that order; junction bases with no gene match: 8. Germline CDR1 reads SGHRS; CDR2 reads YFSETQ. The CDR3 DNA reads TGCGCCAGCAGCTCGGGACTAGCGGGGGGAACCCCTAGCACAGATACGCAGTATTTT. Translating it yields CASSSGLAGGTPSTDTQYF. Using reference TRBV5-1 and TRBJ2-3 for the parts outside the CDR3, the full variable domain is KAGVTQTPRYLIKTRGQQVTLSCSPISGHRSVSWYQQTPGQGLQFLFEYFSETQRNKGNFPGRFSGRQFSNSRSEMNVSTLELGDSALYLCASSSGLAGGTPSTDTQYFGPGTRLTVL.

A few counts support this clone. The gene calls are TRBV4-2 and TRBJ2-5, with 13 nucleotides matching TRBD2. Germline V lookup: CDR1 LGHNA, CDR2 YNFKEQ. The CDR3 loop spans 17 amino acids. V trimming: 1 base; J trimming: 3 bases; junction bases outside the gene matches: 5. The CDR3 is CASSQGTSGGAKETQYF. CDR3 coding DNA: TGTGCCAGCAGCCAAGGAACTAGCGGGGGGGCAAAAGAGACCCAGTACTTC.

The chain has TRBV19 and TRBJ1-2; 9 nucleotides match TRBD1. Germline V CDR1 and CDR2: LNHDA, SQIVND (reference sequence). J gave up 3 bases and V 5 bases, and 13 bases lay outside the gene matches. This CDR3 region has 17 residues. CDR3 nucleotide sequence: TGTGCCAGTAGTGTTAGCGCTAGCCGGGACAGGGACTATGGCTACACCTTC. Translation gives CASSVSASRDRDYGYTF.

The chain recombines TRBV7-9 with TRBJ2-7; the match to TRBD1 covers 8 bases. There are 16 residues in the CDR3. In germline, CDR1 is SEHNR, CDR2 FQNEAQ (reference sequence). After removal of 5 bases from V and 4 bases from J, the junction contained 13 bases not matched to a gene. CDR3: CASSPPVGQESYEQYF. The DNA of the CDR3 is TGTGCCAGCAGCCCCCCTGTGGGACAGGAGTCTTACGAGCAGTACTTC.

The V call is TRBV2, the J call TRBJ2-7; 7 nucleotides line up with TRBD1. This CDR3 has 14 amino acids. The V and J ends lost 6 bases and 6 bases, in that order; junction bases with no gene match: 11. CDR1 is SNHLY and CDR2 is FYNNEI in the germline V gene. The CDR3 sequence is CASSRTGALSEQYF. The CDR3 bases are TGTGCCAGCAGCCGCACAGGGGCGCTTAGCGAGCAGTACTTC.

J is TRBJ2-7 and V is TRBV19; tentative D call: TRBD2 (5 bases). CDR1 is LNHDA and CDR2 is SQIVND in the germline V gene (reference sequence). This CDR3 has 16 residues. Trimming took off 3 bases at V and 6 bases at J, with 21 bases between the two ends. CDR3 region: CASSIRRTEARGEQYF. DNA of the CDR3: TGTGCCAGTAGTATTAGGCGGACGGAGGCCCGGGGCGAGCAGTACTTC. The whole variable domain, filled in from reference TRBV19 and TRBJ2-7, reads DGGITQSPKYLFRKEGQNVTLSCEQNLNHDAMYWYRQDPGQGLRLIYYSQIVNDFQKGDIAEGYSVSREKKESFPLTVTSAQKNPTAFYLCASSIRRTEARGEQYFGPGTRLTVT.

CDR3 amino acids: CASSLQRQGLEQYF. As DNA, the CDR3 is TGTGCCAGCAGCTTACAACGACAGGGGCTCGAGCAGTACTTC. The chain couples TRBV7-9 to TRBJ2-7; TRBD1 matches at 8 bases. Germline V gene data show CDR1 as SEHNR and CDR2 as FQNEAQ (reference sequence). The ends lost 2 bases at V and 6 bases at J; junction bases unmatched: 6. The CDR3 runs 14 residues.

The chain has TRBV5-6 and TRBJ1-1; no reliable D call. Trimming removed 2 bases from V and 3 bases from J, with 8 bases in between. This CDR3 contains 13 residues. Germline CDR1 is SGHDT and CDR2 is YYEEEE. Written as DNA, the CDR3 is TGTGCCAGCAGCTTAGATACAGACACTGAAGCTTTCTTT. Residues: CASSLDTDTEAFF.